The rows below give T cell receptor beta chains drawn from one sample of a study of T cell clonotyping in hematopoietic cell transplantation. Assay: immunoSEQ multiplex PCR; the TCRdb copy retains only in-frame clones and omits some. The table lists fewer than 50,000 clones, 85% to 90% of them singletons. Sequenced material: peripheral blood mononuclear cells, taken before stem cell transplant. The receptors come from a man aged 60-69 years with biphenotypic leukemia. Some clones in this sample may be carry-over from other donors' samples. The conserved cysteine and the conserved F or W are not part of the CDR3 here. Each record gives: J gene, V gene, CDR3 protein.

TRBJ1-2	TRBV27	ASSLLGQGAQGYT
TRBJ2-1	TRBV10-3	AISEVLGYTEQF
TRBJ1-4	TRBV7-9	ASSSAGLEKLF
TRBJ2-1	TRBV4-1	ASSQDRRSGNEQF
TRBJ1-5	TRBV28	ASMGWSGNQPQH
TRBJ2-7	TRBV2	ASTRQGHEQY
TRBJ2-1	TRBV6-5	ASTPLAGTYNEQF
TRBJ2-7	TRBV11-2	ASSHDLLGEQY
TRBJ2-2	TRBV5-6	ASRQLTGELF
TRBJ1-1	TRBV5-1	ASNVWGALVGSTEAF
TRBJ2-7	TRBV28	ASSKGGLGYEQY
TRBJ1-2	TRBV7-9	ASSLEQGDGYT
TRBJ1-2	TRBV28	ASSFSGQSRYGYT
TRBJ2-7	TRBV4-3	ASSRRLPGLAYEQY
TRBJ2-7	TRBV28	ASSFPISGEQY
TRBJ1-2	TRBV30	AWSVRWDTLNYGYT
TRBJ2-7	TRBV5-4	ASSFPGTDKEQY
TRBJ2-1	TRBV19	ASSMRPDSGTSFHEQF
TRBJ2-6	TRBV7-3	ASSLSAFSGANVLT
TRBJ2-7	TRBV30	AWTGTSASYEQY
TRBJ2-7	TRBV7-9	ASSLESGYEQY
TRBJ1-2	TRBV10-3	AISESGDRGSGNYGYT
TRBJ2-7	TRBV7-4	ASSFGGSYEQY
TRBJ2-7	TRBV7-8	ASSSGLAGVGEQY
TRBJ2-1	TRBV6-1	ASSDAGSGTHNEQF
TRBJ2-3	TRBV30	AWTLGGLAGTDTQY
TRBJ1-1	TRBV7-9	ASSRDSPRRNTEAF
TRBJ1-1	TRBV7-7	ASSPLRDTEAF
TRBJ1-1	TRBV14	ASSLNVNTEAF
TRBJ1-1	TRBV19	ASSYNRVEWTEAF
TRBJ2-6	TRBV14	ASSGANVLT
TRBJ2-2	TRBV6-5	ASRTTGANTGELF
TRBJ2-7	TRBV19	ASSISIGRQGKYEQY
TRBJ2-1	TRBV6-5	ASRGLEQF
TRBJ2-5	TRBV11-2	ASSSGTGKGETQY
TRBJ2-1	TRBV28	ASSLPGTSGEQF
TRBJ1-5	TRBV28	ASSLGGGAQPQH
TRBJ2-2	TRBV15	ATSRQGLAKNTGELF
TRBJ1-5	TRBV9	ASSAGQGALPQH
TRBJ2-1	TRBV28	ASSLIRDSSYNEQF
TRBJ2-7	TRBV10-3	AISDRFIYEQY
TRBJ2-3	TRBV2	ASKVLAGTPDTQY
TRBJ2-7	TRBV5-8	ASSLPPLAGEAHEQY
TRBJ2-2	TRBV7-6	ASSLRLANTGELF
TRBJ1-2	TRBV25-1	ASSETANYGYT